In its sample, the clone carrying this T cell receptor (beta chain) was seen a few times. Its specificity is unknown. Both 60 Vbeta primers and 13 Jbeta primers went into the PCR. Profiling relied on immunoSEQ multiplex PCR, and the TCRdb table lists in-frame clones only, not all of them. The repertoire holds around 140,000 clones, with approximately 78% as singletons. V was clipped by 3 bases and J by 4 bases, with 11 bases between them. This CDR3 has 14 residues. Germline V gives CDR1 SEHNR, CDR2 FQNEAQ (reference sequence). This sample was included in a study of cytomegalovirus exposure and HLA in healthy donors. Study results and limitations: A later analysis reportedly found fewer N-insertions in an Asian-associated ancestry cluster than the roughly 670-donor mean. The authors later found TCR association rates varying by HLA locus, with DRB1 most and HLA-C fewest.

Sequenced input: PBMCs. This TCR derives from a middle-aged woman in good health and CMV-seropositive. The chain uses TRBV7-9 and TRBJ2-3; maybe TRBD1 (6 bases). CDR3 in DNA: TGTGCCAGCAGCTTCGGGACACAGGCAGATACGCAGTATTTT. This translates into CASSFGTQADTQYF.